What follows is one T cell receptor beta chain and its context. Its antigen is not yet known. No qualities accompany the bases; no much larger clone lies one base away. Peripheral blood CD8+ and CD4+ T cells from healthy donors, Susac syndrome patients and multiple sclerosis patients were profiled by high-throughput TCR beta sequencing. The healthy donors served as controls matched for age and sex. CD8+ TEMRA cells were enriched by FACS, while bulk CD8+ and CD4+ T cells were purified by magnetic negative isolation. Blood was collected in EDTA tubes and processed within 24 hours, with PBMCs isolated through density gradient centrifugation. PBMCs intended for TCR sequencing were frozen in liquid nitrogen and were later thawed in a 37 degrees C water bath. A purity of at least 90% was achieved for sorted or isolated CD4+, CD8+ and CD8+ TEMRA cells. The germline ends are 13 bases apart after V is trimmed by 1 base and J by 0 bases. From the cysteine up to the phenylalanine, the CDR3 has a length of 16 residues. The sequence is cut down to CDR3 DNA, 48 bases in frame from base 1. Per the germline V gene, SGHAT is the CDR1 and FQNNGV is the CDR2.

The sample is drawn from a study of CD8 T cells in Susac syndrome (dated by TCRdb to between 2018 and 2020). A note on the overall study: Repertoire sequencing was used to test whether CD8+ T cell activation and differentiation in Susac syndrome was antigen driven. Results and caveats for the whole study, not just this receptor: The TCR sequencing and HLA analysis was acknowledged to have included a relatively small number of individuals.

RNA was extracted using the RNeasy kit, and roughly 0.5 to 1 ug of the RNA was reverse transcribed with random hexamers. The immunoSEQ multiplex PCR assay, covering 54 Vbeta and 13 Jbeta segments, was used to amplify TCR beta CDR3 regions. To correct PCR amplification bias, a synthetic template baseline was used for both primer optimization and computational correction. Regarding the original processing steps: Reads were annotated to V, D and J genes per IMGT and analyzed with immunoSEQ Analyzer, keeping only productive sequences. Clonality was computed as one minus Shannon entropy normalized by log2 of the number of productive unique sequences. For each patient and control, public and private clones were evaluated within the 100 most prevalent clones. Clones were defined as Susac-specific if absent from the healthy and MS cohorts, from around 1,000 published viral clones and from other ImmuneACCESS disease sequences. TCRdb passed the public sequencing reads through fastp at Q25 and MiXCR, retaining productive beta sequences. Rows are combined by CDR3 protein, so each entry shows the most common genes and DNA. TCRdb's processing, not the authors' own work, is the source of the V and J calls. This sample holds 180,000 or so distinct CDR3 sequences; just under 95% were observed only once. The ten largest account for about 0.13% of the sample.

The V and J genes are TRBV11-2 and TRBJ2-7, with a weak D call of TRBD1 (5 bases match). This TCR derives from a human donor in good health. Sequencing was done on a sample of CD4+ T cells from PBMCs. At the DNA level, the sequence is TGTGCCAGCAGCTTAGTGGCCAGGGTGAGCTCCTACGAGCAGTACTTC. Its coded protein is CASSLVARVSSYEQYF.